Listed below are T cell receptor beta chains from one sample, sequenced in a study of early T cells in non-severe SARS-CoV-2 infection. In TCRdb, the 5' RACE reads were re-called with MiXCR into one record per CDR3 protein. In the table there are 50,000 to 65,000 distinct CDR3 sequences, 20% to 25% of which are singletons. Here the sequenced sample was whole blood, taken at baseline. The receptors come from an adult who was a healthcare worker with PCR-confirmed SARS-CoV-2 infection or an uninfected control (not recorded which). CDR3s include the opening cysteine and the closing phenylalanine or tryptophan. Fields, in order: CDR3 length, J gene, V gene, D gene, clone size, CDR3 protein, CDR3 DNA. D genes are given only for firm matches. Rows may omit the clone size; those that give it use once, few, many or a size class.

length: 12
J: TRBJ2-7
V: TRBV6-6
D: -
size: many
CDR3: CASRGDSYEQYF
DNA: TGTGCCTCCAGGGGGGACTCCTACGAGCAGTACTTC

length: 14
J: TRBJ1-6
V: TRBV3-1
D: -
size: -
CDR3: CASSQNTGRSPLHF
DNA: TGTGCCAGCAGCCAGAATACAGGGAGATCACCCCTCCACTTT

length: 15
J: TRBJ2-1
V: TRBV18
D: -
size: few
CDR3: CASSPPSRLSVEQFF
DNA: TGTGCCAGCTCACCACCGAGCAGGCTATCGGTTGAGCAGTTCTTC

length: 14
J: TRBJ2-1
V: TRBV20-1
D: TRBD2
size: -
CDR3: CSARFGGGPNEQFF
DNA: TGCAGTGCTAGATTTGGCGGGGGGCCTAATGAGCAGTTCTTC

length: 11
J: TRBJ2-3
V: TRBV20-1
D: -
size: few
CDR3: CSARSRDTQYF
DNA: TGCAGTGCTAGGAGCCGGGATACGCAGTATTTT

length: 14
J: TRBJ2-2
V: TRBV12-3/TRBV12-4
D: -
size: few
CDR3: CASTRLERTGELFF
DNA: TGTGCCAGCACCAGACTAGAGCGGACCGGGGAGCTGTTTTTT

length: 12
J: TRBJ1-1
V: TRBV9
D: -
size: -
CDR3: CASIHTLKGAFF
DNA: TGTGCCAGCATCCACACTTTAAAAGGGGCTTTCTTT

length: 13
J: TRBJ1-2
V: TRBV18
D: -
size: few
CDR3: CASAGGNDYGYTF
DNA: TGTGCCAGCGCGGGAGGAAATGACTATGGCTACACCTTC

length: 13
J: TRBJ1-2
V: TRBV7-8
D: -
size: few
CDR3: CASSFDSNYGYTF
DNA: TGTGCCAGCAGCTTCGACAGTAACTATGGCTACACCTTC

length: 15
J: TRBJ1-1
V: TRBV7-9
D: TRBD1
size: few
CDR3: CASSSSGTGDTEAFF
DNA: TGTGCCAGCAGCTCTAGCGGGACAGGAGACACTGAAGCTTTCTTT

length: 13
J: TRBJ1-2
V: TRBV5-1
D: TRBD1
size: few
CDR3: CASSRDRVEGYTF
DNA: TGCGCCAGCAGCAGGGACAGGGTTGAAGGCTACACCTTC

length: 15
J: TRBJ1-1
V: TRBV12-3/TRBV12-4
D: TRBD1
size: many
CDR3: CASTNWNRGETEAFF
DNA: TGTGCCAGCACCAATTGGAACAGGGGAGAGACTGAAGCTTTCTTT

length: 14
J: TRBJ2-1
V: TRBV12-3/TRBV12-4
D: -
size: -
CDR3: CASGRTGIYNEQFF
DNA: TGTGCCAGCGGTAGGACCGGAATCTACAATGAGCAGTTCTTC

length: 13
J: TRBJ2-5
V: TRBV6-1
D: -
size: -
CDR3: CASSEGEKETQYF
DNA: TGTGCCAGCAGCGAGGGCGAAAAAGAGACCCAGTACTTC

length: 13
J: TRBJ2-5
V: TRBV7-3
D: -
size: few
CDR3: CASSPGGEETQYF
DNA: TGTGCCAGCAGCCCAGGTGGGGAGGAGACCCAGTACTTC

length: 16
J: TRBJ2-2
V: TRBV18
D: TRBD1
size: -
CDR3: CASSFGTGEITGELFF
DNA: TGTGCCAGCTCATTTGGGACAGGAGAAATCACCGGGGAGCTGTTTTTT

length: 11
J: TRBJ2-5
V: TRBV10-2
D: -
size: few
CDR3: CASSDGETQYF
DNA: TGCGCCAGCAGTGACGGAGAGACCCAGTACTTC

length: 12
J: TRBJ2-2
V: TRBV7-9
D: -
size: many
CDR3: CANRANTGELFF
DNA: TGTGCCAATCGGGCGAACACCGGGGAGCTGTTTTTT

length: 13
J: TRBJ1-5
V: TRBV30
D: -
size: many
CDR3: CAWETDRNQPQHF
DNA: TGTGCCTGGGAAACGGACAGAAATCAGCCCCAGCATTTT

length: 13
J: TRBJ2-1
V: TRBV27
D: -
size: few
CDR3: CASSLGLRNEQFF
DNA: TGTGCCAGCAGTTTAGGACTAAGAAATGAGCAGTTCTTC

length: 15
J: TRBJ2-1
V: TRBV2
D: TRBD2
size: few
CDR3: CASRGRLAGVLEQFF
DNA: TGTGCCAGCAGGGGAAGACTAGCGGGGGTATTAGAGCAGTTCTTC

length: 13
J: TRBJ1-2
V: TRBV10-3
D: -
size: few
CDR3: CAISESVDYGYTF
DNA: TGTGCCATCAGTGAGTCAGTAGACTATGGCTACACCTTC

length: 15
J: TRBJ2-3
V: TRBV11-2
D: -
size: -
CDR3: CASSLVGPPPDTQYF
DNA: TGTGCCAGCAGCTTGGTTGGACCGCCACCAGATACGCAGTATTTT

length: 19
J: TRBJ2-2
V: TRBV7-8
D: -
size: -
CDR3: CASSTPPGGPIGSTGELFF
DNA: TGTGCCAGCAGCACACCCCCCGGGGGGCCCATCGGCAGCACCGGGGAGCTGTTTTTT

length: 12
J: TRBJ2-1
V: TRBV7-9
D: -
size: -
CDR3: CASSQAGDEQFF
DNA: TGTGCCAGCAGCCAGGCAGGCGATGAGCAGTTCTTC

length: 15
J: TRBJ2-7
V: TRBV5-1
D: -
size: few
CDR3: CASSPLPGTDYEQYF
DNA: TGCGCCAGCAGCCCCCTCCCCGGGACGGACTACGAGCAGTACTTC

length: 14
J: TRBJ1-1
V: TRBV9
D: -
size: -
CDR3: CASSRDERNTEAFF
DNA: TGTGCCAGCAGCCGAGATGAAAGGAACACTGAAGCTTTCTTT

length: 14
J: TRBJ1-5
V: TRBV6-1
D: -
size: many
CDR3: CASRGITSNQPQHF
DNA: TGTGCCAGCAGGGGTATAACTAGCAATCAGCCCCAGCATTTT

length: 17
J: TRBJ2-7
V: TRBV3-1
D: TRBD2
size: -
CDR3: CASSQDGLAGPGYEQYF
DNA: TGTGCCAGCAGCCAAGACGGACTAGCGGGACCAGGGTACGAGCAGTACTTC

length: 14
J: TRBJ2-3
V: TRBV18
D: -
size: few
CDR3: CASSPESGSNTQYF
DNA: TGTGCCAGCTCACCAGAATCGGGAAGCAATACGCAGTATTTT

length: 17
J: TRBJ2-1
V: TRBV7-8
D: TRBD2
size: few
CDR3: CASSLQAGTSGYNEQFF
DNA: TGTGCCAGCAGCTTACAGGCCGGGACTAGCGGTTACAATGAGCAGTTCTTC

length: 13
J: TRBJ1-1
V: TRBV3-1
D: -
size: few
CDR3: CASNGGAGTEAFF
DNA: TGTGCCAGCAACGGGGGAGCCGGGACTGAAGCTTTCTTT

length: 13
J: TRBJ2-5
V: TRBV20-1
D: -
size: -
CDR3: CSARTEGTRTQYF
DNA: TGCAGTGCTAGGACTGAAGGGACGAGGACCCAGTACTTC

length: 14
J: TRBJ2-7
V: TRBV5-1
D: TRBD1
size: -
CDR3: CASSPWTGGSEQYF
DNA: TGCGCCAGCAGCCCCTGGACAGGGGGCAGCGAGCAGTACTTC

length: 13
J: TRBJ2-5
V: TRBV6-1
D: TRBD1
size: -
CDR3: CASNRQGQETQYF
DNA: TGTGCCAGCAACAGACAGGGGCAAGAGACCCAGTACTTC

length: 15
J: TRBJ2-7
V: TRBV2
D: TRBD2
size: few
CDR3: CASRPPSGGAYEQYF
DNA: TGTGCCAGCAGGCCTCCTAGCGGGGGTGCCTACGAGCAGTACTTC

length: 14
J: TRBJ2-7
V: TRBV30
D: TRBD1
size: few
CDR3: CAWVGQGRVGEQYF
DNA: TGTGCCTGGGTGGGACAGGGCCGAGTGGGGGAGCAGTACTTC

length: 14
J: TRBJ1-1
V: TRBV3-1
D: -
size: few
CDR3: CASSQDVPNTEAFF
DNA: TGTGCCAGCAGCCAAGATGTCCCGAACACTGAAGCTTTCTTT

length: 12
J: TRBJ1-1
V: TRBV30
D: -
size: -
CDR3: CAWSVSAHEAFF
DNA: TGTGCCTGGAGTGTTTCGGCCCATGAAGCTTTCTTT

length: 15
J: TRBJ2-5
V: TRBV7-9
D: -
size: few
CDR3: CASSQRDLAMETQYF
DNA: TGTGCCAGCAGCCAGAGAGACCTGGCGATGGAGACCCAGTACTTC

length: 12
J: TRBJ2-1
V: TRBV20-1
D: -
size: many
CDR3: CSATPRIGEQFF
DNA: TGCAGTGCTACTCCACGTATCGGAGAGCAGTTCTTC

length: 15
J: TRBJ1-2
V: TRBV2
D: -
size: -
CDR3: CASSEGTDVNYGYTF
DNA: TGTGCCAGCAGTGAAGGGACAGACGTCAACTATGGCTACACCTTC

length: 12
J: TRBJ2-2
V: TRBV7-3
D: -
size: -
CDR3: CASSLANGELFF
DNA: TGTGCCAGCAGCTTGGCAAACGGGGAGCTGTTTTTT

length: 12
J: TRBJ1-2
V: TRBV2
D: -
size: few
CDR3: CASRADSGVNIF
DNA: TGTGCCAGCAGAGCGGACAGTGGCGTTAACATCTTC

length: 16
J: TRBJ1-1
V: TRBV19
D: -
size: few
CDR3: CASSMGRGDLNTEAFF
DNA: TGTGCCAGTAGTATGGGTAGGGGGGATCTGAACACTGAAGCTTTCTTT

length: 15
J: TRBJ2-7
V: TRBV4-1
D: -
size: once
CDR3: CASSQTSQGSYEQYF
DNA: TGCGCCAGCAGCCAAACTTCCCAGGGCTCCTACGAGCAGTACTTC

length: 15
J: TRBJ1-1
V: TRBV7-9
D: -
size: -
CDR3: CATTGGGSMNTEAFF
DNA: TGTGCCACCACGGGGGGCGGATCAATGAACACTGAAGCTTTCTTT

length: 12
J: TRBJ2-7
V: TRBV29-1
D: TRBD1
size: few
CDR3: CSVKGASYEQYF
DNA: TGCAGCGTCAAGGGGGCATCCTACGAGCAGTACTTC

length: 16
J: TRBJ2-3
V: TRBV20-1
D: -
size: -
CDR3: CSARDSGGGRTDTQYF
DNA: TGCAGTGCTAGAGATTCTGGGGGGGGCCGTACAGATACGCAGTATTTT